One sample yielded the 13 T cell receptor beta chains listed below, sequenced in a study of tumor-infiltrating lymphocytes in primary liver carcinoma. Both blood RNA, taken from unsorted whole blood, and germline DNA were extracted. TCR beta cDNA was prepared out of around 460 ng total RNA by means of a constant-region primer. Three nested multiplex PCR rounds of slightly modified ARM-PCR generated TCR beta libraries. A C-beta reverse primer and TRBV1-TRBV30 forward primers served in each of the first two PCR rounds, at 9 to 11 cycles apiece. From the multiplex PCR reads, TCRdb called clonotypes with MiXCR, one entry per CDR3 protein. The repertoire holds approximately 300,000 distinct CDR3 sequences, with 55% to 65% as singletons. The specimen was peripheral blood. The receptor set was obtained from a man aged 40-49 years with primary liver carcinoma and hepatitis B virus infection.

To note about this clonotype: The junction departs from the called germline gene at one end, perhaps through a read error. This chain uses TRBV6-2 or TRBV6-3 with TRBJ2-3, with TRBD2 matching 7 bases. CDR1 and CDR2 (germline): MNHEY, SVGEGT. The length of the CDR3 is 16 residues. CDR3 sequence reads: CASGYDPSGIIDTQYF. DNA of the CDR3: TGTGCCAGCGGTTACGATCCTAGCGGTATCATAGATACGCAGTATTTT.

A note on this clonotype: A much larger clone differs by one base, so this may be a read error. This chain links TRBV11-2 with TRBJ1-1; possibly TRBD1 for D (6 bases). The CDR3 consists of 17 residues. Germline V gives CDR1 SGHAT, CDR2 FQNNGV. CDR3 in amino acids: CASSLVRGRGANTETFF. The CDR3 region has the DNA TGTGCCAGCAGCTTAGTACGCGGGAGGGGGGCGAACACTGAAACTTTCTTT.

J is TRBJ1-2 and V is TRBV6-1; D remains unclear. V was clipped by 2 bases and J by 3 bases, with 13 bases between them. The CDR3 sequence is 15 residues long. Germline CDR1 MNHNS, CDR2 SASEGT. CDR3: CASSESTLAYYGYTF. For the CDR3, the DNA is TGTGCCAGCAGTGAATCCACCCTAGCTTACTATGGCTACACCTTC.

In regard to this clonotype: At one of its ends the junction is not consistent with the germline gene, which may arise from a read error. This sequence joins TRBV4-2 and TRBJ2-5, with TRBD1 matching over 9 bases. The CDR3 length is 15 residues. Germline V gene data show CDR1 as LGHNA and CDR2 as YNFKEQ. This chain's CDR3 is CANSLLDRGGETQCF. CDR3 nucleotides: TGTGCCAACAGCCTCCTGGACAGGGGAGGGGAGACCCAGTGCTTC.

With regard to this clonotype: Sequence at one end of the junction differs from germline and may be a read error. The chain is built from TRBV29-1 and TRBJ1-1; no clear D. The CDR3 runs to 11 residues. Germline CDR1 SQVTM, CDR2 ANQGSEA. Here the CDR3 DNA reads TGTAGCGGTACGACCGGATGTACTGCTTTCTTT. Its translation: CSGTTGCTAFF.

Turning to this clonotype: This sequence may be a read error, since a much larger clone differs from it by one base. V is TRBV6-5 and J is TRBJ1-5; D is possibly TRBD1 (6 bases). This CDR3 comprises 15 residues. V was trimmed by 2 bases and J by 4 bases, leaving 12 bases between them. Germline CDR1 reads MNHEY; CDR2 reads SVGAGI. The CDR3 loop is CASSYGTQGNQPQHF. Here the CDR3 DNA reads TGTGCCAGCAGTTACGGAACTCAGGGGAATCAGCCCCAGCATTTT.

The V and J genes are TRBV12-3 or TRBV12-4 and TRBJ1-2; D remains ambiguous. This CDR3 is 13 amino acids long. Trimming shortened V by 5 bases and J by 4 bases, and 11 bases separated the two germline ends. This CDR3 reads CASSIGLFYGYTF. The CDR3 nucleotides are TGTGCCAGCAGTATAGGGTTATTCTATGGCTACACCTTC.

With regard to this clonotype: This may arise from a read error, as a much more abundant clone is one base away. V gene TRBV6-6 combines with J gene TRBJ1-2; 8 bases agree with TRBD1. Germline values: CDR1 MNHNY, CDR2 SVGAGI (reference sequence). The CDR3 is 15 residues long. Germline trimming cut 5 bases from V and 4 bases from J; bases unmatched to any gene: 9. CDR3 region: CASSGDRTGGYGYTF. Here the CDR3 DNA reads TGTGCCAGCAGTGGGGACAGGACCGGCGGCTATGGCTACACCTTC.

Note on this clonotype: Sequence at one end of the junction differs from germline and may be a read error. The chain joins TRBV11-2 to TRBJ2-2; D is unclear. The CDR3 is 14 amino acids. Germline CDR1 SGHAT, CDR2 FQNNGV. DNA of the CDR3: TGCGCCAGCAGCTTAATGTGTAACACCGGGGAGCTGTTTTTT. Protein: CASSLMCNTGELFF.

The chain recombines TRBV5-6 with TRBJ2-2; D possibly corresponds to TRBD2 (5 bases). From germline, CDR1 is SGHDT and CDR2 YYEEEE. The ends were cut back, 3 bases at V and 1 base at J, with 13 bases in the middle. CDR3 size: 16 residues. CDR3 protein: CASSWGDGLNTGELFF. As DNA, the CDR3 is TGTGCCAGCAGCTGGGGAGACGGATTGAACACCGGGGAGCTGTTTTTT.

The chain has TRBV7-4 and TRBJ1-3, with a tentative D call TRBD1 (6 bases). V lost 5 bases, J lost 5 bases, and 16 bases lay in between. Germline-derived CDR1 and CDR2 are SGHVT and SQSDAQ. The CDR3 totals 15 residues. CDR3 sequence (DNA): TGTGCCAGCAGCCCCGGGAGGGGGAAGCGAAACACCATATATTTT. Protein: CASSPGRGKRNTIYF.

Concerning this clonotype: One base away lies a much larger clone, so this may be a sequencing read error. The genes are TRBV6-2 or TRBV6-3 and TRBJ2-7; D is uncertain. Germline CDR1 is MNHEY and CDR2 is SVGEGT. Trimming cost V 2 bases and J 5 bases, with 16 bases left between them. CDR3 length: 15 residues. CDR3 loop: CASSYPSFSWNEQYF. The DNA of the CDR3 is TGTGCCAGCAGTTACCCATCCTTTAGCTGGAACGAGCAGTACTTC.

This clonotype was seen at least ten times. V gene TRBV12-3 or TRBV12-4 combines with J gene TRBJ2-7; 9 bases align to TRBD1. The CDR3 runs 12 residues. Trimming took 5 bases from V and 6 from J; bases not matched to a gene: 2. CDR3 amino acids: CASSQGQGEQYF. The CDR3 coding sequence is TGTGCCAGCAGTCAGGGACAGGGCGAGCAGTACTTC.